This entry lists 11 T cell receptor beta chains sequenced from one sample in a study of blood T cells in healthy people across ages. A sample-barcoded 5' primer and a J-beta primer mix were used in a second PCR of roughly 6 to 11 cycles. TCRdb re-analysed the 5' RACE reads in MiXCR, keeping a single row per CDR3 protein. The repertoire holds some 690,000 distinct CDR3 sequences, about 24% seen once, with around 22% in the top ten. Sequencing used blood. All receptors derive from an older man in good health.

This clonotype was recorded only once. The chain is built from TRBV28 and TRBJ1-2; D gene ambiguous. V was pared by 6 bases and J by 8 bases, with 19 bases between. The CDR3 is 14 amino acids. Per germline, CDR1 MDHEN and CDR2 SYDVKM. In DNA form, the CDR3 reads TGTGCCAGCAGCTCGGACGGTCGCATCCTCGGCTACACCTTC. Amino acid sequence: CASSSDGRILGYTF.

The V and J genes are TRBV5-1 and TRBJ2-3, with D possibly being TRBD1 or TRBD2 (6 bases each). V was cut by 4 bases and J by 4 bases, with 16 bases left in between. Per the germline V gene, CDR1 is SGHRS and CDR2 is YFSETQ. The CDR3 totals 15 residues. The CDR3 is CASSQEGGSPDTQYF. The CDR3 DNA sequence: TGCGCCAGCAGCCAAGAGGGGGGAAGTCCAGATACGCAGTATTTT.

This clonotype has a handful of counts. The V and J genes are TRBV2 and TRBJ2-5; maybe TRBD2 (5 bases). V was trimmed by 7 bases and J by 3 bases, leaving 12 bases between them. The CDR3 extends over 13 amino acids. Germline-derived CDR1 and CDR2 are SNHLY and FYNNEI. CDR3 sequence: CASTSGSKETQYF. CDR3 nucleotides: TGTGCCAGCACTTCGGGATCTAAAGAGACCCAGTACTTC. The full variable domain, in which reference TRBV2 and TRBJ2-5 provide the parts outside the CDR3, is EPEVTQTPSHQVTQMGQEVILRCVPISNHLYFYWYRQILGQKVEFLVSFYNNEISEKSEIFDDQFSVERPDGSNFTLKIRSTKLEDSAMYFCASTSGSKETQYFGPGTRLLVL.

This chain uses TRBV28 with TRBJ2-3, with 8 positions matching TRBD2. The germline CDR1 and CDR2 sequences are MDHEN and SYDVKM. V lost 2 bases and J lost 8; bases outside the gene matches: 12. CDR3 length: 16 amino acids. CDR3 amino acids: CASSLIGLAGGATQYF. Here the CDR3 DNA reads TGTGCCAGCAGTTTAATCGGCCTAGCGGGTGGGGCTACGCAGTATTTT.

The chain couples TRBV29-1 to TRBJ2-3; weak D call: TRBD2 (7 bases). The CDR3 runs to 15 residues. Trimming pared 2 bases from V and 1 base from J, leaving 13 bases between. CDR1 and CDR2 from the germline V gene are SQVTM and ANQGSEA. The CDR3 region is CSVEQVGGRTDTQYF. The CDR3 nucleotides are TGCAGCGTTGAACAGGTGGGGGGGCGCACAGATACGCAGTATTTT.

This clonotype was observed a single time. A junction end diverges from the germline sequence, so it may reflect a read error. CDR3 residues: CASSLGVSQPFF. The CDR3 DNA reads as TGCGCCAGCAGCTTGGGAGTCAGCCAACCGTTCTTC. The V gene is TRBV5-1, the J gene TRBJ2-5; no clear D. The length of the CDR3 is 12 residues. The germline CDR1 and CDR2 sequences are SGHRS and YFSETQ.

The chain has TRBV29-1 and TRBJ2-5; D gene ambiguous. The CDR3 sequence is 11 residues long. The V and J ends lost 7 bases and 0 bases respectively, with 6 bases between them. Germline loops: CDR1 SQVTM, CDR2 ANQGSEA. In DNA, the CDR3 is TGCAGCGCAATGTACCAAGAGACCCAGTACTTC. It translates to CSAMYQETQYF.

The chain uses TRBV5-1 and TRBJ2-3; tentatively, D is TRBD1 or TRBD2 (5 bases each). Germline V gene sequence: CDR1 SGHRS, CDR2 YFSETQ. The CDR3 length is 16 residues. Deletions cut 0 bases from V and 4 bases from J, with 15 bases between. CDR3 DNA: TGCGCCAGCAGCTTGGCCTTGGGACGAGGATCAGATACGCAGTATTTT. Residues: CASSLALGRGSDTQYF.

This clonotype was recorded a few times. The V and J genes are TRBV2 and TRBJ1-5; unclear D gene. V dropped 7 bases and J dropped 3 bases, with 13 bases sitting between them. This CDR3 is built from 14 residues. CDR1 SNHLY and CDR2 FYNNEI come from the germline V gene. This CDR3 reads CASKSGTANQPQHF. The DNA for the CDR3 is TGTGCCAGCAAGAGTGGTACTGCCAATCAGCCCCAGCATTTT.

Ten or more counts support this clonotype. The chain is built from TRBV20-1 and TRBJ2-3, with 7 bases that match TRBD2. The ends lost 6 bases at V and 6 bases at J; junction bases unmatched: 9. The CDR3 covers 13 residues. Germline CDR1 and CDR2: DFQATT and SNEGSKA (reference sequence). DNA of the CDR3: TGCAGTGCAAAGACTAGCAACGTCGATACGCAGTATTTT. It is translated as CSAKTSNVDTQYF.

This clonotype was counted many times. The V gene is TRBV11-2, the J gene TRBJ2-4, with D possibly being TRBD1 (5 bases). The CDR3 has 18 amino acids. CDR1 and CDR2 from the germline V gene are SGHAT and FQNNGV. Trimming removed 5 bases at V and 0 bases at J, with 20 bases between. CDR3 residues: CASSKDWTSLIAKNIQYF. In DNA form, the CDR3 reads TGTGCCAGCAGCAAAGACTGGACAAGCCTGATAGCCAAAAACATTCAGTACTTC.